This TCR beta chain was sequenced during a study of blood T cell repertoires in COVID-19. Turning to the study itself: The origin of the acute and convalescent COVID-19 samples was the United States, Italy and Spain. PBMCs, B-cell-depleted T cells, or T cells provided the cDNA or gDNA that made up the material.

Seattle patients were enrolled during active infection and followed longitudinally. Trimming took 6 bases from V and 7 from J; bases not matched to a gene: 5. The CDR3 length is 13 residues. TCRdb's table, derived via immunoSEQ multiplex PCR, lists solely in-frame clones and lacks some. The sample carries approximately 350,000 clones, 80% to 90% recorded once. The sequence derives from a woman in her sixties with COVID-19, enrolled during active disease. The sequencing sample was made of peripheral blood. The chain joins TRBV12-3 or TRBV12-4 to TRBJ2-1; 8 nucleotides agree with TRBD2. CDR3 DNA: TGTGCCAGCAGCATTAGCGGGAAGAATGAGCAGTTCTTC. Amino acids: CASSISGKNEQFF.